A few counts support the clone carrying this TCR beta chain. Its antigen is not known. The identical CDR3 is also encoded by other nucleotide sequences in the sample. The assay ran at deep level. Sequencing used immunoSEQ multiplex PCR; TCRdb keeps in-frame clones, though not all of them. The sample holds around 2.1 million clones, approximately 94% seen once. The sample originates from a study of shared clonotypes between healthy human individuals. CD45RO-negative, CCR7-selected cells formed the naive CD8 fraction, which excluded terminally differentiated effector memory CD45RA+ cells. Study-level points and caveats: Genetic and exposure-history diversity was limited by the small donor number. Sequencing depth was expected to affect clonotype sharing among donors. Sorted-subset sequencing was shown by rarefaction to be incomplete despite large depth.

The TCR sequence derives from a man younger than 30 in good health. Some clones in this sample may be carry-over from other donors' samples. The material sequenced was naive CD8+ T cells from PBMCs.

Here the CDR3 DNA reads TGTGCCAGCTCACCCGGCAGGGAGAACACTGAAGCTTTCTTT. Its protein is CASSPGRENTEAFF. The V call is TRBV18, the J call TRBJ1-1, with a possible D match to TRBD1 (5 bases). Germline assignment: CDR1 KGHSH and CDR2 LQKENI. The V and J ends lost 3 bases and 1 base respectively, with 9 bases between them. This CDR3 region has 14 residues. Filled out from reference TRBV18 and TRBJ1-1, the complete variable domain reads NAGVMQNPRHLVRRRGQEARLRCSPMKGHSHVYWYRQLPEEGLKFMVYLQKENIIDESGMPKERFSAEFPKEGPSILRIQQVVRGDSAAYFCASSPGRENTEAFFGQGTRLTVV.